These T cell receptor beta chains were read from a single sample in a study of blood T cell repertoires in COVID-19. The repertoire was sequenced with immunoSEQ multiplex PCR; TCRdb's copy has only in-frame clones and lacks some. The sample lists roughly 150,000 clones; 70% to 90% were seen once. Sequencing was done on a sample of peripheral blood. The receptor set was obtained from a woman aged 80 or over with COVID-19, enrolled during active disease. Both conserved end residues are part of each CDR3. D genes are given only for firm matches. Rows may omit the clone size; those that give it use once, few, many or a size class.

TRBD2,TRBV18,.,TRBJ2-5,TGTGCCAGCTCACCCAGGACTAGCGGGTACCAAGAGACCCAGTACTTC,CASSPRTSGYQETQYF
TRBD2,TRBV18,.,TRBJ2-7,TGTGCCAGCTCACCGGCTACTAGCGGGGATTACGAGCAGTACTTC,CASSPATSGDYEQYF
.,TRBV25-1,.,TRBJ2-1,TGTGCCAGCACCCCGACAGGTTACAATGAGCAGTTCTTC,CASTPTGYNEQFF
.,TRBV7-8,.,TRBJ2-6,TGTGCCAGCAGCTTAGGCCCGGGCTCTGGGGCCAACGTCCTGACTTTC,CASSLGPGSGANVLTF
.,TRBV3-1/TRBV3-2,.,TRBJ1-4,TGTGCCAGCAGCCAAGGGTCCGTGGGGCTCGAAAAACTGTTTTTT,CASSQGSVGLEKLFF
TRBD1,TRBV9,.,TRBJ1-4,TGTGCCAGCAGCGGGAGTAGAGGGACAGGGGGCTCTAATGAAAAACTGTTTTTT,CASSGSRGTGGSNEKLFF
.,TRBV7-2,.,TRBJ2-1,TGTGCCAGCAGCCCCCGGAGGGGGCCGGACAATGAGCAGTTCTTC,CASSPRRGPDNEQFF
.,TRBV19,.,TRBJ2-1,TGTGCCAGTAGTATAGAGAGCTCCTACAATGAGCAGTTCTTC,CASSIESSYNEQFF
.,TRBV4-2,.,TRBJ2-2,TGTGCCAGCAGGAGGGTAACCGGGGAGCTGTTTTTT,CASRRVTGELFF
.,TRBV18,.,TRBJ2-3,TGTGCCAGCTCACCCGGTGGAGCGACGGGCACAGATACGCAGTATTTT,CASSPGGATGTDTQYF
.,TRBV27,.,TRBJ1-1,TGTGCCAGCAGTTCCAATCCCCCCATGAACACTGAAGCTTTCTTT,CASSSNPPMNTEAFF
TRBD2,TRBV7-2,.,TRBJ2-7,TGTGCCAGCAGCTTAGCCGCTAGCGGGTCCTGGGAGCAGTACTTC,CASSLAASGSWEQYF
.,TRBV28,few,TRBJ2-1,TGTGCCAGCAGTTTAAACGCGCTGAGCTCCTACAATGAGCAGTTCTTC,CASSLNALSSYNEQFF
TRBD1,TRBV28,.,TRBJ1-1,TGTGCCAGCAGTTTATACGGACAGGGCTGGGCTGAAGCTTTCTTT,CASSLYGQGWAEAFF
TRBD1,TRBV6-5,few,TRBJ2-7,TGTGCCAGCATTCTAGACAGGGGAGATGACGAGCAGTACTTC,CASILDRGDDEQYF
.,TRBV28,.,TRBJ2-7,TGTGCCAGCAGTTTCGGTGACTCCTACGAGCAGTACTTC,CASSFGDSYEQYF
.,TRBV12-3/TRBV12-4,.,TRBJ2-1,TGTGCCAGCTCCAGGAACTACAATGAGCAGTTCTTC,CASSRNYNEQFF
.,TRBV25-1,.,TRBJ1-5,TGTGCCAGCAGTGAAACAGGGAGTAGTCAGCCCCAGCATTTT,CASSETGSSQPQHF
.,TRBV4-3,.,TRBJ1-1,TGCGCCAGCAGCCTTGTTGCCCGGGGGGACACTGAAGCTTTCTTT,CASSLVARGDTEAFF
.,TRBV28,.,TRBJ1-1,TGTGCCAGCAGGGTAGAAGTCACTGAAGCTTTCTTT,CASRVEVTEAFF
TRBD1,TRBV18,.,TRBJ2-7,TGTGCCAGCACCGATCACGTGGGACAGGGTTACGAGCAGTACTTC,CASTDHVGQGYEQYF
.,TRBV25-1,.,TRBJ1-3,TGTGCCAGCACCAATACCGTCGGGGCTGGAAACACCATATATTTT,CASTNTVGAGNTIYF
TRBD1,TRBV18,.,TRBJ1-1,TGTGCCAGCTCATCGAGCAGGGGGTCTGAAGCTTTCTTT,CASSSSRGSEAFF
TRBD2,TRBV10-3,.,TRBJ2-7,TGTGCCATCAGTGAGTCGATAGTAGCGGGAGCAGGCGAGCAGTACTTC,CAISESIVAGAGEQYF
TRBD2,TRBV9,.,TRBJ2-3,TGTGCCAGCAGCGTATTAGACGTGGCGGGAGGGACCGATACGCAGTATTTT,CASSVLDVAGGTDTQYF
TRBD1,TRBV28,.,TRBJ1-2,TGTGCCAGCAGGGGCGGAGGGGGCGCAATCTATGGCTACACCTTC,CASRGGGGAIYGYTF
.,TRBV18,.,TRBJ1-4,TGTGCCAGCTCACGAAAAGAGACCGGGACACTAGAAAAACTGTTTTTT,CASSRKETGTLEKLFF
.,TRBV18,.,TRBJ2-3,TGTGCCAGCTCACCACCCATAAGACTAAACACAGATACGCAGTATTTT,CASSPPIRLNTDTQYF
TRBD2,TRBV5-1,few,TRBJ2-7,TGCGCCAGCAGCGCCGAACCGGGACTAGCGGGCGAGCAGTACTTC,CASSAEPGLAGEQYF
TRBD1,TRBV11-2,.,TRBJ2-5,TGTGCCAGCAGCTCCGGGACAGAACTCCAAGAGACCCAGTACTTC,CASSSGTELQETQYF
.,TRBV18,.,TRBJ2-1,TGTGCCAGCTCACCACGAGGGATCGATGAGCAGTTCTTC,CASSPRGIDEQFF
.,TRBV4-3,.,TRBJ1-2,TGCGCCAGCAGCCAAGCGCGGGGCAGGGCTAACTATGGCTACACCTTC,CASSQARGRANYGYTF
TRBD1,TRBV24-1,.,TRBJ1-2,TGTGCCACCAGTGAGTCCGGGACAGTAAGCTACACCTTC,CATSESGTVSYTF
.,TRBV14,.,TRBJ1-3,TGTGCCAGCAGCCAAGGCCTGAGCTCTGGAAACACCATATATTTT,CASSQGLSSGNTIYF
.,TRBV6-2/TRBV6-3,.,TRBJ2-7,TGTGCCAGCAGTTACTCGCCGCTAGCGACCTACGAGCAGTACTTC,CASSYSPLATYEQYF
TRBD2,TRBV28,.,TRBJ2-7,TGTGCCTCCCAGGGGTTAGCGGGACCTGGGTACGAGCAGTACTTC,CASQGLAGPGYEQYF
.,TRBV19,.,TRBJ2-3,TGTGCCACTTCAAGGGGGTCGCCAGATACGCAGTATTTT,CATSRGSPDTQYF
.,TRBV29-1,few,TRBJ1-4,TGCAGCGTTGAAGGACAGGTCCCGGGGGAAAAACTGTTTTTT,CSVEGQVPGEKLFF
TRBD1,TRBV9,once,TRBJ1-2,TGTGCCAGCAGCCCCCCGGCAGGGGGAGGCTACACCTTC,CASSPPAGGGYTF
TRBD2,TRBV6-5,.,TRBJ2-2,TGTGCCAGCAGGAGCGGGGGTGCGAACACCGGGGAGCTGTTTTTT,CASRSGGANTGELFF
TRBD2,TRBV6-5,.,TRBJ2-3,TGTGCCAGCAGTTACGGCCGCGGGAGGGGGGGAGATACGCAGTATTTT,CASSYGRGRGGDTQYF
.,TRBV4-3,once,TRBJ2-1,TGCGCCAGCAGCCAGGGAGGCGAGCAGTTCTTC,CASSQGGEQFF
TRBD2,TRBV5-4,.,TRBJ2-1,TGTGCCAGCAGCGAGGGGACTAGCGGGTACTACAATGAGCAGTTCTTC,CASSEGTSGYYNEQFF
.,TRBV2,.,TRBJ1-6,TGTGCCAGCAGTGAATTCGCAACAGACAATTCACCCCTCCACTTT,CASSEFATDNSPLHF
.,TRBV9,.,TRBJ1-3,TGTGCCAGCAGCGCGACCCTTGCGGCATTAGGTGGAAACACCATATATTTT,CASSATLAALGGNTIYF
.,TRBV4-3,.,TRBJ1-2,TGCGCCAGCAGCCAAGATCTCGCAGAAACTAACTATGGCTACACCTTC,CASSQDLAETNYGYTF